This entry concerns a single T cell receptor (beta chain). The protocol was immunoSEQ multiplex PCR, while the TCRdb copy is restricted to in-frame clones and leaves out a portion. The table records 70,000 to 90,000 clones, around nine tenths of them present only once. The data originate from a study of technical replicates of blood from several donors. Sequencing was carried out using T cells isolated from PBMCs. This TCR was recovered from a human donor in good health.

The CDR3 sequence is CASSEVRVAYEQYF. The CDR3 DNA reads TGTGCCAGCAGTGAAGTCAGGGTGGCCTACGAGCAGTACTTC. This chain joins TRBV6-1 and TRBJ2-7; possibly TRBD1 for D (5 bases). V lost 1 base, J lost 2 bases, and 9 bases lay in between. This CDR3 contains 14 residues. Per germline, CDR1 MNHNS and CDR2 SASEGT.